The clone carrying this T cell receptor beta chain was counted a single time. Data came from immunoSEQ multiplex PCR; TCRdb stores just in-frame clones and leaves some out. The sample has about 200,000 clones; approximately 93% are singletons. This entry comes from a study of T cell responses to AZD1222 COVID-19 vaccine. Germline CDR1 reads LGHDT; CDR2 reads YNNKEL (reference sequence). The CDR3 loop spans 14 amino acids. V lost 1 base and J lost 7, with 13 bases in between. The chain combines TRBV3-1 (or the pseudogene TRBV3-2) with TRBJ1-2, with a weak D call TRBD1 (5 bases). This sequence was found in an adult who received the AZD1222 COVID-19 vaccine. The sequencing used peripheral blood, collected 28 days after the second AZD1222 dose. The CDR3 is CASSQGRQGSGYTF. The DNA for the CDR3 is TGTGCCAGCAGCCAAGGCCGGCAGGGAAGTGGCTACACCTTC.